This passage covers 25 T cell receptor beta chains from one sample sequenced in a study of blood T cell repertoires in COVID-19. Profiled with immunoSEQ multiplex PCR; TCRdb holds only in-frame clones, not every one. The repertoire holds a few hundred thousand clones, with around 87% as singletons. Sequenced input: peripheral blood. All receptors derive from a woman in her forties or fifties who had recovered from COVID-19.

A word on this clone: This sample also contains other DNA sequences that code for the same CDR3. In nucleotides, the CDR3 is TGTGCCTGGAGCGGGGATAGCAATCAGCCCCAGCATTTT. This translates into CAWSGDSNQPQHF. The gene calls are TRBV30 and TRBJ1-5; D is undetermined. CDR1 and CDR2 (germline): GTSNPN, SVGIG (reference sequence). V lost 3 bases and J lost 0, with 6 bases in between. The CDR3 loop spans 13 amino acids.

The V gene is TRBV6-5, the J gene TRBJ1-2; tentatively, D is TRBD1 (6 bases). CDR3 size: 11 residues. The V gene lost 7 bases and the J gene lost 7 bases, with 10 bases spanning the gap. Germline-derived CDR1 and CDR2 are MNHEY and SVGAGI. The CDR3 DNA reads TGTGCCAGCAAGGGGGTCTTTGGCTACACCTTC. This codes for CASKGVFGYTF.

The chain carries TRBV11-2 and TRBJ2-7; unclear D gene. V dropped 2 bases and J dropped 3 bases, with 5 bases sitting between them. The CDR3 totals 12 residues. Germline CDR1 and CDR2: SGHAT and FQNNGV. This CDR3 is CASSLLYYEQYF. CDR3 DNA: TGTGCCAGCAGCTTACTCTACTACGAGCAGTACTTC.

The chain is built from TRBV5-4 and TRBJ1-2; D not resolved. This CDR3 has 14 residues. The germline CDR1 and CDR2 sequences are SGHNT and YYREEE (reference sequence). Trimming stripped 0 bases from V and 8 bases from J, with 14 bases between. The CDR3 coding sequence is TGTGCCAGCAGCTTGGACGGCGTGGCGGGGGGCTACACCTTC. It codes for CASSLDGVAGGYTF.

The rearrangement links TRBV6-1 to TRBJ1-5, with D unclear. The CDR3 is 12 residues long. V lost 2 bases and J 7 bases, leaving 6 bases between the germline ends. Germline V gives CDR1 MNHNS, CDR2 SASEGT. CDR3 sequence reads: CASSERLQPQHF. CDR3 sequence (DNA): TGTGCCAGCAGTGAACGGTTGCAGCCCCAGCATTTT.

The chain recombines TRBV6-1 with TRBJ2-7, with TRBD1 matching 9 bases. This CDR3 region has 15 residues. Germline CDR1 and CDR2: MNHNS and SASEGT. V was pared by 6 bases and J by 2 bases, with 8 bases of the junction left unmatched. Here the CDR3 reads CASSSGTGITYEQYF. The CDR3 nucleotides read TGTGCCAGCAGCTCCGGGACAGGGATAACCTACGAGCAGTACTTC.

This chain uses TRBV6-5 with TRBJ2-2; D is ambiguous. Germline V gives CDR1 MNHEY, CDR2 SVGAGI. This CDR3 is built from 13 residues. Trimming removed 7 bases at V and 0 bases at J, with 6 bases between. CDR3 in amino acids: CASTPSNTGELFF. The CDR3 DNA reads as TGTGCCAGCACTCCTTCGAACACCGGGGAGCTGTTTTTT.

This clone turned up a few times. Here the CDR3 reads CASSSNRGNEQFF. The CDR3 coding sequence is TGTGCCAGCAGTTCCAACAGGGGGAATGAGCAGTTCTTC. V usage is TRBV7-9 and J usage is TRBJ2-1; 8 nucleotides match TRBD1. Germline values: CDR1 SEHNR, CDR2 FQNEAQ (reference sequence). V lost 6 bases to trimming and J lost 7 bases; unmatched junction nucleotides: 5. This CDR3 comprises 13 residues.

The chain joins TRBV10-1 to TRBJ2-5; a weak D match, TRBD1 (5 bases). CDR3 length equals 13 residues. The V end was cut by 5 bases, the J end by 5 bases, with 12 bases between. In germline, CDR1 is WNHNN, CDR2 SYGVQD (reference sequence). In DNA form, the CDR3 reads TGCGCCAGCAGTCTCACCCCAGGGGAGACCCAGTACTTC. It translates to CASSLTPGETQYF.

CDR3 bases: TGTGCCACTAACCGGGGGGCCCAAGAGACCCAGTACTTC. Translating it yields CATNRGAQETQYF. The chain employs TRBV6-6 and TRBJ2-5; D may be TRBD2 (7 bases). The CDR3 is 13 residues long. Trimming took off 10 bases at V and 1 base at J, with 13 bases between the two ends. Per germline, CDR1 MNHNY and CDR2 SVGAGI (reference sequence).

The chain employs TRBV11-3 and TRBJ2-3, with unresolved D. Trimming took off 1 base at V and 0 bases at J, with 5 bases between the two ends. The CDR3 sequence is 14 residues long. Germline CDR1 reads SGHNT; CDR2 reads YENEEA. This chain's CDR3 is CASSLGASTDTQYF. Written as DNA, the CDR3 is TGTGCCAGCAGCTTAGGGGCTAGCACAGATACGCAGTATTTT.

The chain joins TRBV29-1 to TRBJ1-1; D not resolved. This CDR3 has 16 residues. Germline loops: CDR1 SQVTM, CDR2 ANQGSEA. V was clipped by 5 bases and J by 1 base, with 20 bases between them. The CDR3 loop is CSVSFYSARANTEAFF. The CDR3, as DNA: TGCAGCGTTTCCTTCTATTCAGCGCGGGCGAACACTGAAGCTTTCTTT.

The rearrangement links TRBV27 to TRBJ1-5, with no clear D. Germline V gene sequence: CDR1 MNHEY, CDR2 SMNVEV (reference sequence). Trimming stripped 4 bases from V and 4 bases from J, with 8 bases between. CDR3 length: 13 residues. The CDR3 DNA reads TGTGCCAGCAGTTCCTACTTTAATCAGCCCCAGCATTTT. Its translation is CASSSYFNQPQHF.

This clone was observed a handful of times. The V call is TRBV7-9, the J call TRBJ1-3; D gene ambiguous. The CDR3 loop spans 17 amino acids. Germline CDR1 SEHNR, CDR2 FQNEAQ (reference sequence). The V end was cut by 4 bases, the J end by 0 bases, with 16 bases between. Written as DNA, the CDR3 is TGTGCCAGCAGCTCCTCTAATGGTGCAGGCTCTGGAAACACCATATATTTT. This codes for CASSSSNGAGSGNTIYF.

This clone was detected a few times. This chain's CDR3 is CASSYRQVFQTNEQFF. CDR3 in DNA: TGTGCCAGCAGTTACCGACAGGTATTCCAAACCAATGAGCAGTTCTTC. The gene calls are TRBV6-6 and TRBJ2-1, with D possibly TRBD1 on 6 matching bases. The V and J ends lost 2 bases and 6 bases respectively, with 17 bases between them. Per the germline V gene, CDR1 is MNHNY and CDR2 is SVGAGI (reference sequence). This CDR3 is 16 amino acids long.

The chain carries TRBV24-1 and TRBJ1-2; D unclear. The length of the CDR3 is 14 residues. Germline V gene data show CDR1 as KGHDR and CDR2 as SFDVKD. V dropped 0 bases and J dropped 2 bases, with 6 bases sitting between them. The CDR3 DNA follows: TGTGCCACCAGTGATTTGTCCCAGAACTATGGCTACACCTTC. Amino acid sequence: CATSDLSQNYGYTF.

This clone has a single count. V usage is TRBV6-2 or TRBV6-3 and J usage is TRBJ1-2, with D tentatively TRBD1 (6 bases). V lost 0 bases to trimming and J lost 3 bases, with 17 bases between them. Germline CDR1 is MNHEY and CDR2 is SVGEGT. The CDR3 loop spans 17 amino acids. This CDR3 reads CASSYSKRGNFHYGYTF. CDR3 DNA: TGTGCCAGCAGTTACTCGAAAAGGGGGAATTTTCACTATGGCTACACCTTC.

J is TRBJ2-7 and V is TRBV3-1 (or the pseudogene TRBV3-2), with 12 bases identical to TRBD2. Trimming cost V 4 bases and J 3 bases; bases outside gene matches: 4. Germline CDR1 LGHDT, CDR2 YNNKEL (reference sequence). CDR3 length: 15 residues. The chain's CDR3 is CASSLGLAGLYEQYF. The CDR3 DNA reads TGTGCCAGCAGCCTCGGACTAGCGGGACTCTACGAGCAGTACTTC.

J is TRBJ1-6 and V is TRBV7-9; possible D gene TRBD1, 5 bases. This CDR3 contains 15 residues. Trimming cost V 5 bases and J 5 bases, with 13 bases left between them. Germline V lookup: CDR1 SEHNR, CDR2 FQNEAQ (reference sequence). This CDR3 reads CASSQEQGDNSPLHF. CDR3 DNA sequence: TGTGCCAGCAGCCAAGAGCAGGGCGATAATTCACCCCTCCACTTT.

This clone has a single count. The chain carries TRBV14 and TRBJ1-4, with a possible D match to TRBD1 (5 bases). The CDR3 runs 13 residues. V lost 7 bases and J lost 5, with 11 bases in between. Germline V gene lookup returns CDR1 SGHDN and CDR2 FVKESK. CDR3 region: CASNDRRNEKLFF. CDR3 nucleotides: TGTGCCAGCAACGACAGAAGGAATGAAAAACTGTTTTTT. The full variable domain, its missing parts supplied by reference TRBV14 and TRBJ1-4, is EAGVTQFPSHSVIEKGQTVTLRCDPISGHDNLYWYRRVMGKEIKFLLHFVKESKQDESGMPNNRFLAERTGGTYSTLKVQPAELEDSGVYFCASNDRRNEKLFFGSGTQLSVL.

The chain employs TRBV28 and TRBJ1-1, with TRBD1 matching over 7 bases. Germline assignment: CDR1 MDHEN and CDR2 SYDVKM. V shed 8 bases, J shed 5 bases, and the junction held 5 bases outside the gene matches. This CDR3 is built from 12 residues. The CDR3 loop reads CASGLQGTEAFF. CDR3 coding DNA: TGTGCCAGCGGGCTACAGGGGACTGAAGCTTTCTTT.

CDR3 in amino acids: CASSESPLPTAEKLFF. The CDR3 region has the DNA TGCGCCAGCAGTGAGAGCCCCCTCCCCACCGCTGAAAAACTGTTTTTT. The J gene is TRBJ1-4, the V gene TRBV10-1; D is unresolved. The V gene lost 2 bases and the J gene lost 7 bases, with 17 bases spanning the gap. The CDR3 is made up of 16 amino acids. Germline V gene lookup returns CDR1 WNHNN and CDR2 SYGVQD (reference sequence).

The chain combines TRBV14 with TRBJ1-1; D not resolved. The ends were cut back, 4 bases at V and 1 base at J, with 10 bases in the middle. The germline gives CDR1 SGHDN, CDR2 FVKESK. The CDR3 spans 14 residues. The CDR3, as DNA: TGTGCCAGCAGCCGCTTACTTGGGAACACTGAAGCTTTCTTT. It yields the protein CASSRLLGNTEAFF.

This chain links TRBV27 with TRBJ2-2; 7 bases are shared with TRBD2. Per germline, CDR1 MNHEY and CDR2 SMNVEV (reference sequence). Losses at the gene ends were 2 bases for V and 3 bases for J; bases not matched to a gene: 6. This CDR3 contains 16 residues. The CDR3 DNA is TGTGCCAGCAGTTTACGGGCAGGGAGGGACACCGGGGAGCTGTTTTTT. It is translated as CASSLRAGRDTGELFF.

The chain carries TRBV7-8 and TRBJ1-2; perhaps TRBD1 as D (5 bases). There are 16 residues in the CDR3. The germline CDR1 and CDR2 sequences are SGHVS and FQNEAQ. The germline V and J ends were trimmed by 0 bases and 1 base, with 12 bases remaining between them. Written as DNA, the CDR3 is TGTGCCAGCAGCTTAGCGGGGGGACTGAATAACTATGGCTACACCTTC. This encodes CASSLAGGLNNYGYTF. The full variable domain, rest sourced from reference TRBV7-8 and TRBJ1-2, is GAGVSQSPRYKVAKRGQDVALRCDPISGHVSLFWYQQALGQGPEFLTYFQNEAQLDKSGLPSDRFFAERPEGSVSTLKIQRTQQEDSAVYLCASSLAGGLNNYGYTFGSGTRLTVV.